This T cell receptor (beta chain) was recovered during a study of blood T cell repertoires in COVID-19 (TCRdb year 2020). Background for the entire study: The collaborator samples originated in the United States, Italy and Spain and spanned the acute and convalescent phases of COVID-19. The prospective study material was composed of cDNA or gDNA derived from T cells, B-cell-depleted T cells, or PBMCs. Deeply sampled blood TCRbeta repertoires from subjects exposed to, actively infected with, or recovered from COVID-19 were included in the dataset. The repertoires were made available in a free public database intended to serve as a resource for research on the immune response to SARS-CoV-2. Samples came from the ongoing ImmuneRACE study (first 160 participants) plus 1,254 subjects from 6 global collaborators. Sample metadata almost always included a de-identified subject ID, COVID-19 status, age in years and sex. HLA class I and class II types, where available, came from metadata supplied by the sample provider rather than from assay-based typing. What the study reported, not specific to this receptor: How much clinical and demographic metadata was included differed by source and by participant, and the metadata was provided uncurated.

About this clone itself: The antigen it binds to is not known. No base quality values were provided; no much bigger clone lies one nucleotide off.

Enrolling through a virtual design, the prospective study's participants ranged in age from roughly 18 to 89 years and lived across 24 United States geographic areas. In the prospective study, cohorts were assigned on the basis of participant-reported clinical history obtained from a screening survey and a study questionnaire. ImmuneRACE Cohort 3 recovered participants were defined by two consecutive negative NP/OP PCR tests, healthcare professional clearance, or symptom resolution. In the prospective study, whole blood, serum and a nasopharyngeal or oropharyngeal swab were collected from each participant by mobile phlebotomists. Over a roughly 2-month period, participants in the prospective study had the option of providing additional blood draws and questionnaires. Blood samples from the prospective study were shipped frozen or at room temperature prior to DNA extraction. The immunoSEQ Assay, a bias-controlled multiplex PCR, was used to amplify TCRbeta CDR3 regions from genomic DNA. Turning to the authors' computational methods: The number of nucleated cells in each sample was estimated by amplification of reference gene primers within the assay. To quantify the absolute abundance of each unique TCRbeta CDR3 rearrangement, sequence reads were collapsed and filtered. Productive Simpson clonality was computed per sample as the square root of Simpson's diversity index over productive rearrangements. TCRdb mirrors the immuneACCESS table, restricted to in-frame sequences. Some clones are absent from its copies; in checked studies, under half trace to an unresolved V gene, and the reason for the others is unknown. Clonal size and the V and J genes are those of that table, whereas D and trimming came from the DNA. The sample has a few hundred thousand clones on record, about 90% of them singletons. Jointly, the top ten make up about 0.63% of the sample.

The sequence came from a man aged 18 to 30 who had recovered from COVID-19. The source material was PBMCs or T cells enriched from blood (not recorded which).

The DNA sequence reads TGTGCCATCACCCGGACAGAGAACACTGAAGCTTTCTTT. This encodes CAITRTENTEAFF. The chain is assembled from TRBV10-3 and TRBJ1-1; a weak D assignment points to TRBD1 (6 bases agree). V is clipped by 7 bases and J by 1 base, and the sequence between their germline boundaries is 10 bases long. Including cysteine and phenylalanine, the CDR3 has 13 amino acids. The only DNA kept is the CDR3, 39 bases in frame from the first base. The germline V gene sets CDR1 to ENHRY and CDR2 to SYGVKD.